Listed below are T cell receptor beta chains from one sample, sequenced in a study of blood T cell repertoires in COVID-19. This table comes from immunoSEQ multiplex PCR, and its TCRdb copy is limited to in-frame clones, with some not included. This sample carries some 100,000 clones, around 88% of them seen once, and the ten largest clones take 7.5% to 9.5%. The specimen was peripheral blood. The receptors shown here come from a woman in her 70s with acute or convalescent COVID-19. Both conserved end residues are part of each CDR3. A D gene is named only where the DNA matches it firmly. A row's size may be missing; if present it is once, few, many or a size class.

d_call clone_size j_call v_call cdr3_aa cdr3_nt
TRBD1 - TRBJ1-1 TRBV5-1 CASRITTGGSAEAFF TGCGCCAGCAGGATAACGACAGGGGGCTCGGCTGAAGCTTTCTTT
TRBD2 once TRBJ2-1 TRBV13 CASSPPGAGGPEDEQFF TGTGCCAGCAGCCCTCCCGGGGCGGGGGGGCCGGAAGATGAGCAGTTCTTC
- - TRBJ2-7 TRBV14 CASSHSVYEQYF TGTGCCAGCAGCCATTCGGTGTACGAGCAGTACTTC
TRBD2 - TRBJ2-5 TRBV30 CAWSVLAGGLSKETQYF TGTGCCTGGAGTGTACTAGCGGGAGGTCTCTCGAAAGAGACCCAGTACTTC
TRBD1 - TRBJ2-6 TRBV27 CASSLSLDRVFPGANVLTF TGTGCCAGCAGTTTATCCCTAGACAGGGTGTTTCCTGGGGCCAACGTCCTGACTTTC
TRBD1 - TRBJ1-2 TRBV28 CASRVGTGGSNYGYTF TGTGCCAGCAGAGTAGGGACAGGCGGAAGTAACTATGGCTACACCTTC
TRBD2 - TRBJ2-1 TRBV9 CASRQSGGSSEQFF TGTGCCAGCAGGCAAAGCGGGGGCTCCTCCGAGCAGTTCTTC
- - TRBJ2-7 TRBV29-1 CSVGAGWDEQYF TGCAGCGTTGGCGCAGGGTGGGACGAGCAGTACTTC
- - TRBJ1-2 TRBV28 CASSLKVLGYGYTF TGTGCCAGCAGTTTAAAGGTGCTAGGCTATGGCTACACCTTC
TRBD2 - TRBJ2-7 TRBV5-1 CASSFTLAGVFYEQYF TGCGCCAGCAGCTTTACACTAGCGGGAGTATTTTACGAGCAGTACTTC
- - TRBJ1-5 TRBV28 CASSPTAGWQPQHF TGTGCCAGCAGTCCAACAGCGGGCTGGCAGCCCCAGCATTTT
- - TRBJ1-1 TRBV10-3 CAIRSPNTEAFF TGTGCCATCAGGAGTCCGAACACTGAAGCTTTCTTT
- - TRBJ1-1 TRBV5-6 CASSFARGSTEAFF TGTGCCAGCAGCTTCGCAAGGGGTTCGACTGAAGCTTTCTTT
- once TRBJ2-1 TRBV27 CASSLYRDFYYEQFF TGTGCCAGCAGTTTGTACAGGGATTTTTACTATGAGCAGTTCTTC
- - TRBJ1-2 TRBV13 CASSSSWEQGVKGYTF TGTGCCAGCAGCTCGTCGTGGGAACAGGGTGTTAAGGGCTACACCTTC
TRBD1 - TRBJ1-2 TRBV19 CASSTGDRNYGYTF TGTGCCAGTAGTACCGGGGACAGGAACTATGGCTACACCTTC
TRBD1 once TRBJ1-5 TRBV28 CASHKQGLRNQPQHF TGTGCCAGCCATAAACAGGGGTTGAGGAATCAGCCCCAGCATTTT
- - TRBJ2-5 TRBV2 CASSPGGPWETQYF TGTGCCAGCAGCCCCGGGGGGCCTTGGGAGACCCAGTACTTC
- - TRBJ2-2 TRBV2 CASSLGLSTGELFF TGTGCCAGCAGCCTAGGACTGAGCACCGGGGAGCTGTTTTTT
- - TRBJ1-6 TRBV25-1 CASQPLQGKSPLHF TGTGCCAGCCAACCGCTCCAGGGGAAATCACCCCTCCACTTT
TRBD2 - TRBJ2-7 TRBV29-1 CSVAGTSGYEQYF TGCAGCGTCGCCGGGACTAGCGGCTACGAGCAGTACTTC
TRBD1 - TRBJ1-4 TRBV30 CAWSVHAGTGFGKLFF TGTGCCTGGAGTGTACATGCGGGGACAGGGTTTGGAAAACTGTTTTTT
- - TRBJ2-1 TRBV4-1 CASSQGALATNEQFF TGCGCCAGCAGCCAAGGAGCCCTTGCTACGAATGAGCAGTTCTTC
TRBD2 - TRBJ2-7 TRBV5-1 CASSSTGLAGVYEQYF TGCGCCAGCAGCTCGACGGGACTAGCGGGAGTCTACGAGCAGTACTTC
- - TRBJ2-2 TRBV7-9 CASSLYTGELFF TGTGCCAGCAGCCTTTACACCGGGGAGCTGTTTTTT
- - TRBJ1-1 TRBV15 CATSRETPDRNTEAFF TGTGCCACCAGCAGAGAAACCCCGGACAGGAACACTGAAGCTTTCTTT
TRBD2 once TRBJ2-7 TRBV24-1 CATSDSAGGFYEQYF TGTGCCACCAGTGATTCAGCGGGGGGCTTTTACGAGCAGTACTTC